A selection of T cell receptor beta chains follows, all from one sample in a study of T cell responses to AZD1222 COVID-19 vaccine. Method: immunoSEQ multiplex PCR; TCRdb's copy keeps in-frame clones and lacks some. The sample records about 76,000 clones, over 65% being singletons. This material consisted of peripheral blood, taken 28 days after the second dose of the MenACWY control vaccine. Source of these receptors: an adult who received the MenACWY meningococcal vaccine as a control. Each CDR3 is given with its conserved first and last residue. D genes are given only for firm matches. Clone size appears in some rows only: once, few, many, or a class for an expanded clone.

J gene,V gene,D gene,CDR3 length,clone size,CDR3 DNA,CDR3 protein
TRBJ1-2,TRBV19,TRBD1,14,few,TGTGCCAGTAGTCAAAACAGGGGGTACTATGGCTACACCTTC,CASSQNRGYYGYTF
TRBJ1-1,TRBV28,NA,13,NA,TGTGCCAGCAGTCCCGGAGGAGGGACTGAAGCTTTCTTT,CASSPGGGTEAFF
TRBJ1-5,TRBV12-3/TRBV12-4,NA,12,NA,TGTGCCAGCAGTTCCCAGCGACAGCCCCAGCATTTT,CASSSQRQPQHF
TRBJ2-2,TRBV6-2/TRBV6-3,NA,13,NA,TGTGCCAGCAGTTTCGCGGGCACCGGGGAGCTGTTTTTT,CASSFAGTGELFF
TRBJ2-5,TRBV9,NA,14,NA,TGTGCCAGCAGCCTGGGACCAAACGGGGAGACCCAGTACTTC,CASSLGPNGETQYF
TRBJ2-7,TRBV5-1,NA,15,NA,TGCGCCAGCAGCTCGGGGACAGTTCCGGAGGGTGAGCAGTACTTC,CASSSGTVPEGEQYF
TRBJ2-1,TRBV7-2,NA,16,NA,TGTGCCAGCAGCCTAACGGGGGGCGACGTCTACAATGAGCAGTTCTTC,CASSLTGGDVYNEQFF
TRBJ2-1,TRBV5-8,NA,14,NA,TGTGCCAGCAGCTTATACGGCAGGGGCAATGAGCAGTTCTTC,CASSLYGRGNEQFF
TRBJ1-5,TRBV5-8,NA,17,NA,TGTGCCAGCAGCTTAACCCCACTCTCGGGTAGCAATCAGCCCCAGCATTTT,CASSLTPLSGSNQPQHF
TRBJ2-3,TRBV7-2,NA,17,NA,TGTGCCAGCAGCTTAAATGGAGGGGGCTCTTCCACAGATACGCAGTATTTT,CASSLNGGGSSTDTQYF
TRBJ1-5,TRBV19,TRBD1,15,once,TGTGCCAGTAGCGTACAGGGGACAAGCAATCAGCCCCAGCATTTT,CASSVQGTSNQPQHF
TRBJ2-1,TRBV5-1,TRBD1,13,NA,TGCGCCAGCAGGAAGGGACAGGGAAATGAGCAGTTCTTC,CASRKGQGNEQFF
TRBJ2-7,TRBV11-2,NA,13,NA,TGTGCCAGCAGCTCCGTTAGAGGGGGCGAGCAGTACTTC,CASSSVRGGEQYF
TRBJ2-7,TRBV5-1,TRBD1,14,NA,TGCGCCAGCAGCTTGCCGGGACAGAGCTACGAGCAGTACTTC,CASSLPGQSYEQYF
TRBJ2-2,TRBV5-8,NA,17,NA,TGTGCCAGCAGCTTGCCTATTGGCTACGAGGGCACCGGGGAGCTGTTTTTT,CASSLPIGYEGTGELFF
TRBJ1-1,TRBV7-9,NA,14,NA,TGTGCCAGCAGCTTAGAAGGGGGAACGACTGAAGCTTTCTTT,CASSLEGGTTEAFF
TRBJ1-4,TRBV2,TRBD1,13,NA,TGTGCCAGCCAGACAGGGGCTCATGAAAAACTGTTTTTT,CASQTGAHEKLFF
TRBJ2-1,TRBV2,NA,16,NA,TGTGCCAGCAGGGAAGTTTCACAGGGATTAGACAATGAGCAGTTCTTC,CASREVSQGLDNEQFF
TRBJ1-2,TRBV7-8,NA,13,NA,TGTGCCAGCAGCTTAGGGTCCAGGGAAGGCTACACCTTC,CASSLGSREGYTF
TRBJ1-3,TRBV21-1,NA,16,NA,TGTGCCAGCAGCAGAGCGACTACAGGGAAACGAAACACCATATATTTT,CASSRATTGKRNTIYF
TRBJ2-5,TRBV11-2,TRBD2,14,NA,TGTGCCACCGAAAGACTAGCGGGGGGTGAGACCCAGTACTTC,CATERLAGGETQYF
TRBJ2-1,TRBV28,TRBD2,18,NA,TGTGCCAGCAGTTCCCACACTGGGGCGAGCGGGAGCTACAATGAGCAGTTCTTC,CASSSHTGASGSYNEQFF
TRBJ1-2,TRBV12-3/TRBV12-4,NA,12,NA,TGTGCCAGCAGTTTATATGGGGTAGGCTACACCTTC,CASSLYGVGYTF
TRBJ1-5,TRBV6-1,NA,17,NA,TGTGCCAGCAGTGAAGCGACTCAAGGGGCCCTGAATCAGCCCCAGCATTTT,CASSEATQGALNQPQHF
TRBJ2-7,TRBV3-1/TRBV3-2,NA,13,once,TGTGCCAGCAGCCAGGGATACTTGACCGAGCAGTACTTC,CASSQGYLTEQYF
TRBJ2-2,TRBV19,NA,14,NA,TGTGCCAGTAGTTGGGGAGGAAACACCGGGGAGCTGTTTTTT,CASSWGGNTGELFF
TRBJ1-1,TRBV30,NA,12,NA,TGTGCCGCATCGACGGCGAACACTGAAGCTTTCTTT,CAASTANTEAFF
TRBJ1-1,TRBV5-4,NA,15,NA,TGTGCCAGCAGCTTGGGGCCAGGCAGGAACACTGAAGCTTTCTTT,CASSLGPGRNTEAFF
TRBJ1-6,TRBV7-9,NA,15,NA,TGTGCCAGCAGCTTAGCGAGGGGGGCCGGTTCACCCCTCCACTTT,CASSLARGAGSPLHF
TRBJ2-5,TRBV11-2,NA,16,NA,TGTGCCAGCAGCCGACCGGGGCAGACCCTGACAGAGACCCAGTACTTC,CASSRPGQTLTETQYF
TRBJ1-1,TRBV25-1,TRBD1,12,NA,TGTGCCAGCAAGGGACAGCACACTGAAGCTTTCTTT,CASKGQHTEAFF
TRBJ2-3,TRBV6-5,NA,13,NA,TGTGCCAGCAGTTCCCTCAGCACAGATACGCAGTATTTT,CASSSLSTDTQYF
TRBJ1-1,TRBV28,NA,15,once,TGTGCCAGCAGTCCCCCCCGCGCCCAGGGCACTGAAGCTTTCTTT,CASSPPRAQGTEAFF
TRBJ2-1,TRBV28,TRBD2,16,once,TGTGCCAGCAGTTTGATTAGCGGGAGCGCCTACAATGAGCAGTTCTTC,CASSLISGSAYNEQFF
TRBJ1-1,TRBV30,NA,11,NA,TGTGTCGGGGAGAGGAACACTGAAGCTTTCTTT,CVGERNTEAFF
TRBJ1-1,TRBV29-1,NA,12,once,TGCAGCGTTGCAGGGGCGAACACTGAAGCTTTCTTT,CSVAGANTEAFF
TRBJ1-1,TRBV7-2,NA,15,NA,TGTGCCAGCAGCTTGTCGGGACACGTGAACACTGAAGCTTTCTTT,CASSLSGHVNTEAFF
TRBJ1-5,TRBV7-2,NA,14,NA,TGTGCCAGCAGCTTAAAAAGTGACAATCAGCCCCAGCATTTT,CASSLKSDNQPQHF
TRBJ1-3,TRBV2,NA,14,NA,TGTGCCAGCAGTGCGGGCATTATCGGAAACACCATATATTTT,CASSAGIIGNTIYF
TRBJ1-5,TRBV19,NA,15,NA,TGTGCCTCTCGGTACGGACTTGGGGACAATCAGCCCCAGCATTTT,CASRYGLGDNQPQHF
TRBJ1-1,TRBV18,NA,13,NA,TGTGCCAGCTCCCCCCAGGCTAACACTGAAGCTTTCTTT,CASSPQANTEAFF
TRBJ1-2,TRBV5-6,NA,13,once,TGTGCCAGCAGCTTCCGGCCGGCTGATGGCTACACCTTC,CASSFRPADGYTF
TRBJ2-3,TRBV13,NA,14,NA,TGTGCCAGCAGCTTAGAGGCTAGGGCAGATACGCAGTATTTT,CASSLEARADTQYF
TRBJ2-1,TRBV6-5,NA,11,NA,TGTGCCAGCCAGTCGACCCGAGGCAAGTTCTTC,CASQSTRGKFF